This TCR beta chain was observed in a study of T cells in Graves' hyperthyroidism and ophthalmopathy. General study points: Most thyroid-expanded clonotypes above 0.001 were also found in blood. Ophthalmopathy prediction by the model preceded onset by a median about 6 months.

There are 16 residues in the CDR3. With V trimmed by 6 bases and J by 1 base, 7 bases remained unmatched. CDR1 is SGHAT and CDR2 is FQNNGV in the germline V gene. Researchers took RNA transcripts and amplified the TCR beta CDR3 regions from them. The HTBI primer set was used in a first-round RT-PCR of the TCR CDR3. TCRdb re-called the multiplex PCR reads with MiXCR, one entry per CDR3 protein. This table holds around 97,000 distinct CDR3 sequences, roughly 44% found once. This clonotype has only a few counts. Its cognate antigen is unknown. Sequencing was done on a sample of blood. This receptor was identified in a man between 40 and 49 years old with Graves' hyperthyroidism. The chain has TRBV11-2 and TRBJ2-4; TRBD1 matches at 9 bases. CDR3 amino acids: CASSHGQGKAKNIQYF. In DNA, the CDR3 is TGTGCCAGCAGTCACGGACAGGGGAAGGCCAAAAACATTCAGTACTTC. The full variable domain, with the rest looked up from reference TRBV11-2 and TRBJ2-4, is EAGVAQSPRYKIIEKRQSVAFWCNPISGHATLYWYQQILGQGPKLLIQFQNNGVVDDSQLPKDRFSAERLKGVDSTLKIQPAKLEDSAVYLCASSHGQGKAKNIQYFGAGTRLSVL.